This T cell receptor (beta chain) stems from a study of post-analysis software for immune sequencing data. Study summary: Recorded disease courses covered relapsing-remitting, secondary progressive and progressive-relapsing multiple sclerosis. Some patients had no subtype annotation.

The CDR3 is made up of 16 amino acids. CDR1 MNHEY and CDR2 SMNVEV come from the germline V gene (reference sequence). J lost 6 bases, V lost 2 bases, and 7 bases had no gene match. Findings of the study overall: Included in a set of roughly five TRBV segments more frequent in patients than controls were TRBV5-6, TRBV5-1 and TRBV20-1.

Details on this clonotype: Its antigen remains unknown.

Prepared TCR beta cDNA libraries contained unique molecular identifiers. TCRdb reanalysed the PCR reads using MiXCR and keeps one entry per CDR3 protein. The sample includes roughly 540,000 distinct CDR3 sequences, around 34% of them seen just once. This receptor was identified in a girl younger than 18 with multiple sclerosis. The V call is TRBV27, the J call TRBJ1-1; 12 bases are shared with TRBD1. Material for sequencing was blood. As DNA, the CDR3 is TGTGCCAGCAGTTTAGGGACAGGGGGCGCACCCGCTGAAGCTTTCTTT. Residues: CASSLGTGGAPAEAFF.